The next 15 T cell receptor beta chains were all read from a single sample in a study of blood T cell repertoires in COVID-19. Profiling relied on immunoSEQ multiplex PCR, and the TCRdb table lists in-frame clones only, not all of them. The table has more than 150,000 clones, around 87% seen once; the top ten hold around 2.5%. The sample consisted of peripheral blood. The receptors shown here come from a man aged 40-49 years with active or convalescent COVID-19.

This clone is a singleton in its sample. The J gene is TRBJ1-6, the V gene TRBV7-2; 8 nucleotides agree with TRBD1. Germline V gives CDR1 SGHTA, CDR2 FQGNSA. This CDR3 has 15 amino acids. J was trimmed by 7 bases and V by 1 base; bases with no gene match: 3. The CDR3 bases are TGTGCCAGCAGCTTAGGACAGGGGAAGAATTCACCCCTCCACTTT. The encoded protein is CASSLGQGKNSPLHF.

Only a few counts were recorded for this clone. J is TRBJ1-6 and V is TRBV28, with D perhaps TRBD1 (5 bases). This CDR3 has 17 amino acids. The germline V and J ends were trimmed by 6 bases and 3 bases, with 18 bases remaining between them. In germline, CDR1 is MDHEN, CDR2 SYDVKM. Written as DNA, the CDR3 is TGTGCCAGCAGGATCGGGCTGGCAGGGCTCTATAATTCACCCCTCCACTTT. Its protein product is CASRIGLAGLYNSPLHF.

DNA of the CDR3: TGTGCCAGTAGTATACCTGAGTCTCCTAGCGTGAACACCGGGGAGCTGTTTTTT. The encoded protein is CASSIPESPSVNTGELFF. The chain employs TRBV19 and TRBJ2-2; a possible D gene is TRBD2 (6 bases). Trimming took off 2 bases at V and 1 base at J, with 17 bases between the two ends. The CDR3 extends over 18 amino acids. From germline, CDR1 is LNHDA and CDR2 SQIVND (reference sequence).

The chain uses TRBV7-2 and TRBJ1-5; D may be TRBD1 (5 bases). The ends were cut back, 5 bases at V and 2 bases at J, with 13 bases in the middle. Germline values: CDR1 SGHTA, CDR2 FQGNSA. The CDR3 loop spans 15 amino acids. CDR3 sequence reads: CASSRGGNGNQPQHF. The CDR3 DNA sequence: TGTGCCAGCAGCCGCGGGGGGAATGGCAATCAGCCCCAGCATTTT.

This rearrangement joins TRBV12-3 or TRBV12-4 to TRBJ1-2; tentatively, D is TRBD1 (6 bases). Trimming removed 2 bases at V and 8 bases at J, with 12 bases between. The CDR3 contains 13 residues. The DNA of the CDR3 is TGTGCCAGCAGTTTAAACAGGGCAGGCGGCTACACCTTC. Its translation: CASSLNRAGGYTF.

This clone showed up just a few times. The genes are TRBV7-3 and TRBJ1-1; D is unresolved. This CDR3 spans 13 amino acids. CDR1 SGHTA and CDR2 FQGTGA come from the germline V gene. With 2 bases removed from V and 6 bases from J, the gap between germline ends came to 10 bases. The CDR3 loop is CASSLYGVPEAFF. In nucleotides, the CDR3 is TGTGCCAGCAGCTTATACGGAGTCCCTGAAGCTTTCTTT.

The chain joins TRBV5-1 to TRBJ2-3; 11 bases fit TRBD1. Germline V gives CDR1 SGHRS, CDR2 YFSETQ. V lost 0 bases and J lost 0; bases outside the gene matches: 6. This CDR3 has 18 amino acids. The CDR3: CASSLAVGTGGSTDTQYF. CDR3 DNA sequence: TGCGCCAGCAGCTTGGCCGTCGGGACAGGGGGAAGCACAGATACGCAGTATTTT.

This clone was counted many times. The CDR3 DNA is TGTGCCACCAGTGATGCAGGGTCGAGGTGGACAGATACGCAGTATTTT. Encoded protein: CATSDAGSRWTDTQYF. The J gene is TRBJ2-3, the V gene TRBV24-1, with D perhaps TRBD1 (5 bases). This CDR3 contains 16 residues. The V gene's germline CDR1 is KGHDR and CDR2 SFDVKD. Deletions cut 3 bases from V and 3 bases from J, with 15 bases between.

The rearrangement uses TRBV13 and TRBJ2-7; weak D call: TRBD1 (5 bases). Germline CDR1 reads PRHDT; CDR2 reads FYEKMQ (reference sequence). The CDR3 runs to 15 residues. With 0 bases removed from V and 4 bases from J, the gap between germline ends came to 13 bases. The CDR3 sequence: CASSLGSGYPYEQYF. The CDR3, as DNA: TGTGCCAGCAGCTTAGGCTCAGGGTACCCTTACGAGCAGTACTTC.

V gene TRBV10-3 combines with J gene TRBJ1-2; D unclear. Germline V CDR1 and CDR2: ENHRY, SYGVKD. The V end lost 3 bases, the J end lost 2 bases, and 16 bases lay between the germline ends. The CDR3 runs to 16 residues. The CDR3 region has the DNA TGTGCCATCAGTGAACAGCTACCGCAGCCGAACTATGGCTACACCTTC. As protein: CAISEQLPQPNYGYTF.

The J gene is TRBJ2-3, the V gene TRBV6-5; 9 nucleotides line up with TRBD2. Germline values: CDR1 MNHEY, CDR2 SVGAGI. CDR3 length equals 16 residues. Unmatched junction bases numbered 10, after V lost 4 bases and J lost 5 bases. The CDR3 nucleotides are TGTGCCAGCAGTTCCACTTTAGCGGGGGACATAGATACGCAGTATTTT. The encoded protein is CASSSTLAGDIDTQYF.

The chain joins TRBV27 to TRBJ1-6; D is unclear. The germline V and J ends were trimmed by 7 bases and 0 bases, with 7 bases remaining between them. The CDR3 length is 14 residues. CDR1 and CDR2 from the germline V gene are MNHEY and SMNVEV (reference sequence). The CDR3 DNA follows: TGTGCCAGCACTAGGAGCTCCTATAATTCACCCCTCCACTTT. Protein sequence: CASTRSSYNSPLHF.

The chain joins TRBV19 to TRBJ2-3, with 8 nucleotides matching TRBD1. With 3 bases clipped from V and 10 bases from J, the junction kept 18 bases outside the gene matches. The CDR3 runs to 17 residues. CDR1 and CDR2 from the germline V gene are LNHDA and SQIVND (reference sequence). The CDR3 protein is CASSMGFGQGESRPQYF. CDR3 bases: TGTGCCAGTAGTATGGGCTTTGGACAGGGAGAGTCAAGGCCGCAGTATTTT.

The V call is TRBV11-3, the J call TRBJ1-1, with D maybe TRBD1 (5 bases). Germline V lookup: CDR1 SGHNT, CDR2 YENEEA. The CDR3 loop spans 13 amino acids. Trimming cost V 5 bases and J 6 bases, with 13 bases left between them. The CDR3 protein is CASSRTGTPEAFF. The DNA for the CDR3 is TGTGCCAGCAGCCGAACAGGAACCCCTGAAGCTTTCTTT.

CDR3: CASTQTGYNEQFF. The CDR3 bases are TGTGCCAGCACCCAAACGGGGTACAATGAGCAGTTCTTC. The chain carries TRBV2 and TRBJ2-1, with a weak D call TRBD2 (5 bases). V was cut by 7 bases and J by 4 bases, with 11 bases left in between. CDR1 is SNHLY and CDR2 is FYNNEI in the germline V gene. This CDR3 has 13 amino acids.